One and the same sample provided the 3 T cell receptor beta chains below, sequenced in a study of blood T cell repertoires in COVID-19. The assay was immunoSEQ multiplex PCR, and TCRdb's table has in-frame clones only and misses some. The data contain more than 350,000 clones, over 75% of them singletons. Material: peripheral blood. The source is a woman aged 30 to 39 with COVID-19, enrolled during active disease.

The chain couples TRBV3-1 (or the pseudogene TRBV3-2) to TRBJ2-7, with no clear D. V was clipped by 1 base and J by 1 base, with 11 bases between them. The CDR3 sequence is 15 residues long. CDR1 is LGHDT and CDR2 is YNNKEL in the germline V gene (reference sequence). The CDR3 here is CASSQGSGSSYEQYF. DNA of the CDR3: TGTGCCAGCAGCCAAGGTTCAGGTAGTTCCTACGAGCAGTACTTC.

J is TRBJ2-4 and V is TRBV7-9; 7 bases are shared with TRBD1. CDR1 and CDR2 (germline): SEHNR, FQNEAQ (reference sequence). The CDR3 covers 12 residues. The junction had 2 bases not matched to a gene; V was cut back by 6 bases and J by 6 bases. The CDR3 nucleotides are TGTGCCAGCAGTCCAGGGGGAAACATTCAGTACTTC. This codes for CASSPGGNIQYF.

The chain joins TRBV6-5 to TRBJ2-7; D gene uncertain. The germline V and J ends were trimmed by 0 bases and 6 bases, with 9 bases remaining between them. The germline V gene encodes CDR1 MNHEY and CDR2 SVGAGI. This CDR3 has 13 residues. The CDR3 spells CASSYSRPGEQYF. CDR3 nucleotide sequence: TGTGCCAGCAGTTACTCGCGCCCTGGCGAGCAGTACTTC.